Sequencing of this T cell receptor beta chain was carried out in a study of stem cell transplantation in POMP-related autoinflammatory disease. Study-wide points: In PRAID patients, the number of distinct TRB V-J gene pairings was restricted. PRAID patients trended toward lower TRB diversity and higher clonality in all analyzed T-cell subsets.

A word on this clone: Its antigen remains unknown.

The data were produced by immunoSEQ multiplex PCR, yet TCRdb's version contains in-frame clones alone and is incomplete. The data show 950 or so clones, about 89% seen once. The sequenced material came from a CXCR5-defined cell subset from PBMCs. The origin of this receptor is a human donor in good health.

DNA of the CDR3: TGTGCCAGCAGCGTAGATGGCGGGGGGGCCGGGGGGACCCAGTACTTC. It yields the protein CASSVDGGGAGGTQYF. The V call is TRBV9, the J call TRBJ2-5; TRBD2 aligns across 9 bases. The CDR3 contains 16 residues. Germline V CDR1 and CDR2: SGDLS, YYNGEE. J gave up 7 bases and V 0 bases, and 10 bases lay outside the gene matches.